This T cell receptor beta chain was identified in a study of T-cell reconstitution after alpha-beta-depleted transplantation in children. Study-wide results and caveats: T cells produced anew were the main source of T-cell counts and diversity one year after transplant. Day-60 TCRbeta diversity that was high in some patients was derived from surviving recipient T cells and thymic progenitors. Expanded clones from the graft, numbering several hundred, reportedly supplied alpha-beta T cells about two months after transplant.

CDR1 SNHLY and CDR2 FYNNEI come from the germline V gene. The length of the CDR3 is 11 residues. Trimming shortened V by 8 bases and J by 2 bases, and 7 bases separated the two germline ends. This clonotype was detected a few times. Antigen: not known. During its preparation, the TCRbeta library received unique molecular identifiers. TCRdb passed the PCR reads through MiXCR, listing each CDR3 protein once. The table records 800,000 to 1,000,000 distinct CDR3 sequences, roughly 29% of them present only once. Specimen: PBMCs, mostly from graft donor cells, collected 360 days after TCRalphabeta/CD19-depleted stem cell transplant. The source of this sequence is a boy in the first two years of life who had a stem cell transplant for SCID, so the T cells may come from the graft donor. The J gene is TRBJ2-7, the V gene TRBV2, with D maybe TRBD1 (6 bases). CDR3 sequence (DNA): TGTGCCAGCTACAGGGCCTACGAGCAGTACTTC. Amino acid sequence: CASYRAYEQYF.